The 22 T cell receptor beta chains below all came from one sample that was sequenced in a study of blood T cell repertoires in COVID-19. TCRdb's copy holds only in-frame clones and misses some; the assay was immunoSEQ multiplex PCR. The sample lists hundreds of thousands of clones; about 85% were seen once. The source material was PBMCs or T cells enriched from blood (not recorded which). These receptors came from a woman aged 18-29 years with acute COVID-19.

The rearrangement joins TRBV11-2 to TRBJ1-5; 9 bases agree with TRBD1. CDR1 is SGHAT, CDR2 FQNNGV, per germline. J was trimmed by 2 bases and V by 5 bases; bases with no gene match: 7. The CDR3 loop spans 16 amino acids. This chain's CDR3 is CASSTGTGSRNQPQHF. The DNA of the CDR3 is TGTGCCAGCAGCACCGGGACAGGGTCCCGCAATCAGCCCCAGCATTTT.

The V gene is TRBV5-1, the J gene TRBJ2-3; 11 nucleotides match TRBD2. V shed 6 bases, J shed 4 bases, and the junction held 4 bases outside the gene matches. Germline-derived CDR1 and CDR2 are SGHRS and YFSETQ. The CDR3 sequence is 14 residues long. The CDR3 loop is CASKTSGSADTQYF. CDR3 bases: TGCGCCAGCAAAACTAGCGGGAGCGCAGATACGCAGTATTTT.

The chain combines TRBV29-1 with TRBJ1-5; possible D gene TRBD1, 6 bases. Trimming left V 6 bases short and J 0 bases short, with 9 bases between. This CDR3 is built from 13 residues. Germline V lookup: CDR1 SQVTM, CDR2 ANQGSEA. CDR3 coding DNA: TGCAGCGTCAAGGACAGTAGCAATCAGCCCCAGCATTTT. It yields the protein CSVKDSSNQPQHF. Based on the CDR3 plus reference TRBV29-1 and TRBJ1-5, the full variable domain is SAVISQKPSRDICQRGTSLTIQCQVDSQVTMMFWYRQQPGQSLTLIATANQGSEATYESGFVIDKFPISRPNLTFSTLTVSNMSPEDSSIYLCSVKDSSNQPQHFGDGTRLSIL.

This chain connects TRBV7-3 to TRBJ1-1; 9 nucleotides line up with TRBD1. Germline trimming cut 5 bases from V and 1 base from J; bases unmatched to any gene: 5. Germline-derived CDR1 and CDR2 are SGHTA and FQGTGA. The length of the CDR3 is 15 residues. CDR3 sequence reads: CASSPTGGGNTEAFF. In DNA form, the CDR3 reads TGTGCCAGCAGCCCTACAGGGGGCGGGAACACTGAAGCTTTCTTT.

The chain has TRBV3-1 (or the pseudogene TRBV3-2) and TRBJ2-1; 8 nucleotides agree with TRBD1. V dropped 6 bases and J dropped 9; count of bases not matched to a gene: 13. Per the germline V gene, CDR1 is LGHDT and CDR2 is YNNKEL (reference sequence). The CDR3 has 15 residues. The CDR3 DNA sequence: TGTGCCAGCAGTCCCGGGACAGGTTCTGTTAGTGAGCAGTTCTTC. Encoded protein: CASSPGTGSVSEQFF.

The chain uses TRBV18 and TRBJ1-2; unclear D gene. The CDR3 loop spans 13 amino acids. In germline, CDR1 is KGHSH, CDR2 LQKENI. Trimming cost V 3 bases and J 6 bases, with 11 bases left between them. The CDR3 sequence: CASSPRRVDGYTF. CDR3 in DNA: TGTGCCAGCTCACCGCGTCGGGTAGATGGCTACACCTTC.

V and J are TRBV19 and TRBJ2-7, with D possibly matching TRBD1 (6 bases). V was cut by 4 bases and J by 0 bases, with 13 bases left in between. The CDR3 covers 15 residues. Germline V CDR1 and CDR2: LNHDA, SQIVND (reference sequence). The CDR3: CASSNPDSISYEQYF. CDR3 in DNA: TGTGCCAGTAGTAATCCGGACAGTATCTCCTACGAGCAGTACTTC.

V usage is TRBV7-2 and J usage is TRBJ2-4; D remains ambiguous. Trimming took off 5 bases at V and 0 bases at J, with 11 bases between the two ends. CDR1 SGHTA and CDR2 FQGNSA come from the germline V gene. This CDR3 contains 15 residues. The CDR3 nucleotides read TGTGCCAGCAGCCCCGAGGTGCTAGCCAAAAACATTCAGTACTTC. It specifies CASSPEVLAKNIQYF.

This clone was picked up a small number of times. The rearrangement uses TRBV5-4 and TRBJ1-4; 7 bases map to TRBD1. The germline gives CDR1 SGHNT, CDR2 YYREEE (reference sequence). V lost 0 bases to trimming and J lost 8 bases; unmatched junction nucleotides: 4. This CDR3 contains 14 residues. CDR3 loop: CASSLGQGGEKLFF. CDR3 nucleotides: TGTGCCAGCAGCTTGGGACAGGGTGGAGAAAAACTGTTTTTT.

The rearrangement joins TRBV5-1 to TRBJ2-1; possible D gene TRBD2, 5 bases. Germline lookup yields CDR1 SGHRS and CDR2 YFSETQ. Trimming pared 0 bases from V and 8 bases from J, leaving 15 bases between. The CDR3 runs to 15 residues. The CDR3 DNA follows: TGCGCCAGCAGCTTGGTCGAGGGCCCTCGAGATGAGCAGTTCTTC. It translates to CASSLVEGPRDEQFF. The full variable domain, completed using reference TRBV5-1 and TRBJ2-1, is KAGVTQTPRYLIKTRGQQVTLSCSPISGHRSVSWYQQTPGQGLQFLFEYFSETQRNKGNFPGRFSGRQFSNSRSEMNVSTLELGDSALYLCASSLVEGPRDEQFFGPGTRLTVL.

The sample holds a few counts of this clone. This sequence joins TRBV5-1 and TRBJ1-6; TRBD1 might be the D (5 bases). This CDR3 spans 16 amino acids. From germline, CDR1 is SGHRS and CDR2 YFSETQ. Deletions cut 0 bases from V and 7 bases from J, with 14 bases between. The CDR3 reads CASSLGLPPGNSPLHF. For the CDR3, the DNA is TGCGCCAGCAGCTTGGGCTTACCCCCAGGGAATTCACCCCTCCACTTT. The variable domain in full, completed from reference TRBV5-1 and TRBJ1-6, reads KAGVTQTPRYLIKTRGQQVTLSCSPISGHRSVSWYQQTPGQGLQFLFEYFSETQRNKGNFPGRFSGRQFSNSRSEMNVSTLELGDSALYLCASSLGLPPGNSPLHFGNGTRLTVT.

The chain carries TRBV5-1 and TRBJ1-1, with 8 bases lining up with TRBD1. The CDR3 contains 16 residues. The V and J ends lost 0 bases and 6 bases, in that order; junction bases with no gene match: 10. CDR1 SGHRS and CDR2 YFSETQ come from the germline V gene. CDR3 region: CASSLEVGQGGAEAFF. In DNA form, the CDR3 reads TGCGCCAGCAGCTTGGAAGTCGGACAGGGAGGCGCTGAAGCTTTCTTT.

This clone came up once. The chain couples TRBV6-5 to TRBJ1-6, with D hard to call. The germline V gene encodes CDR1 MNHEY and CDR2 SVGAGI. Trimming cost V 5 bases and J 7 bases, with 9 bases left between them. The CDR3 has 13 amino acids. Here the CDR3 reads CASSHRENSPLHF. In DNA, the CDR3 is TGTGCCAGCAGTCACCGGGAAAATTCACCCCTCCACTTT.

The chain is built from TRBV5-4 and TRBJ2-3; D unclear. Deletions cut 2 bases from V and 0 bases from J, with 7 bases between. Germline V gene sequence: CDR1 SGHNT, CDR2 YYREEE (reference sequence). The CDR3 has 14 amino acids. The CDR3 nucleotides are TGTGCCAGCAGCTTTCCCGGGAGCACAGATACGCAGTATTTT. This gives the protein CASSFPGSTDTQYF.

CDR3 amino acids: CASRLGGGAVRQFF. DNA of the CDR3: TGTGCCAGCAGATTAGGCGGGGGGGCGGTAAGGCAGTTCTTC. J is TRBJ2-1 and V is TRBV2; 9 bases match TRBD2. The CDR3 is made up of 14 amino acids. Per germline, CDR1 SNHLY and CDR2 FYNNEI. After removal of 6 bases from V and 12 bases from J, the junction contained 12 bases not matched to a gene.

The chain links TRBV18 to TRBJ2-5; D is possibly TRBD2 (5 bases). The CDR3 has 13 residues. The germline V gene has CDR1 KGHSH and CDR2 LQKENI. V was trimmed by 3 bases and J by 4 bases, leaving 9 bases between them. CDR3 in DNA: TGTGCCAGCTCACCTGGCGGGTTAGAGACCCAGTACTTC. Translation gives CASSPGGLETQYF.

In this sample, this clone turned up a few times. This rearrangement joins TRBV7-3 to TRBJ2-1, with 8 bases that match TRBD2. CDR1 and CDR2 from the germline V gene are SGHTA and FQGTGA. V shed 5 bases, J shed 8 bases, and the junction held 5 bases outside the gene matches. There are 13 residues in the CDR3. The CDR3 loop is CASSPGTSHEQFF. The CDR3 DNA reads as TGTGCCAGCAGCCCCGGGACTAGTCATGAGCAGTTCTTC.

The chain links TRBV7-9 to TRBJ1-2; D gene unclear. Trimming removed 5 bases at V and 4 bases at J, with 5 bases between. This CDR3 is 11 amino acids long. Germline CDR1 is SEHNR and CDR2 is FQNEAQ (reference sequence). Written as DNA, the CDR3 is TGTGCCAGCAGCGTTAGCTATGGCTACACCTTC. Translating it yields CASSVSYGYTF.

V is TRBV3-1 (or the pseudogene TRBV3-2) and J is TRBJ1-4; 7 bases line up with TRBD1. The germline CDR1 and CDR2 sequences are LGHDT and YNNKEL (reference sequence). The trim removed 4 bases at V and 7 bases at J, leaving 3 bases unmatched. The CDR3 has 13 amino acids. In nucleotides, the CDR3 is TGTGCCAGCAGCCTTCAGGGGGGTGAAAAACTGTTTTTT. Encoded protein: CASSLQGGEKLFF.

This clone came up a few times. CDR3 protein: CASSRSYNSPLHF. CDR3 DNA: TGCGCCAGCAGCCGGAGTTATAATTCACCCCTCCACTTT. The rearrangement links TRBV4-3 to TRBJ1-6, with D unresolved. V lost 4 bases, J lost 4 bases, and 5 bases lay in between. CDR1 and CDR2 (germline): LGHNA, YSLEER. There are 13 residues in the CDR3.

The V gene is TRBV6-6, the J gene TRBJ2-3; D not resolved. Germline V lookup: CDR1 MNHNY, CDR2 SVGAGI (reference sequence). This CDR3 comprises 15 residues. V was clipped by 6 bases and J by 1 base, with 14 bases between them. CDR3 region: CASRSTITRTDTQYF. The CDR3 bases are TGTGCCAGCAGATCAACTATAACGCGCACAGATACGCAGTATTTT.

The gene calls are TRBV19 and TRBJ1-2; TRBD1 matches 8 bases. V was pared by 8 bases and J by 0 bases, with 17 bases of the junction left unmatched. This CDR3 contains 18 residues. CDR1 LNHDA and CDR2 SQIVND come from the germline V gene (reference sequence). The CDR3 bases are TGTGCCAGTGGATGGTCGGGGGACAGGAGGACCGCTAACTATGGCTACACCTTC. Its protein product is CASGWSGDRRTANYGYTF. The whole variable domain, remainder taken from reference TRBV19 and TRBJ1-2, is DGGITQSPKYLFRKEGQNVTLSCEQNLNHDAMYWYRQDPGQGLRLIYYSQIVNDFQKGDIAEGYSVSREKKESFPLTVTSAQKNPTAFYLCASGWSGDRRTANYGYTFGSGTRLTVV.